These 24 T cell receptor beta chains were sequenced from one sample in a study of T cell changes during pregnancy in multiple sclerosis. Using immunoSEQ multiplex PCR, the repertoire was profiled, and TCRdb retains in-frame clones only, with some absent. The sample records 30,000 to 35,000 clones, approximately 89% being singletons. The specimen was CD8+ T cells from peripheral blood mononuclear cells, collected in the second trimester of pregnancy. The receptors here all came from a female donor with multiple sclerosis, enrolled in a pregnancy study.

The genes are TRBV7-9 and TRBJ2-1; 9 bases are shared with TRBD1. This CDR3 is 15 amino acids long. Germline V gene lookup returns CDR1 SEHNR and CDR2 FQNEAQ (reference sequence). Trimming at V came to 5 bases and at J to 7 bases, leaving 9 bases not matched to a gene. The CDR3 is CASSLGQGLSNEQFF. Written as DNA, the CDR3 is TGTGCCAGCAGCCTAGGACAGGGGTTATCGAATGAGCAGTTCTTC.

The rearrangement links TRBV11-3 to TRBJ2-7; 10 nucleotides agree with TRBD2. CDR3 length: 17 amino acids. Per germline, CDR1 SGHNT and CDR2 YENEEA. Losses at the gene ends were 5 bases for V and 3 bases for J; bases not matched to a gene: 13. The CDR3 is CASSPGTSARPFYEQYF. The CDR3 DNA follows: TGTGCCAGCAGCCCCGGGACTAGCGCCCGCCCTTTCTACGAGCAGTACTTC.

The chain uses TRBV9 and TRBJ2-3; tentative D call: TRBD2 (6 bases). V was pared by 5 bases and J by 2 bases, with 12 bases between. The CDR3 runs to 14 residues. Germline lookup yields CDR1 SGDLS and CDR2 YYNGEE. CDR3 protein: CASSGIADTDTQYF. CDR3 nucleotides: TGTGCCAGCAGTGGGATAGCGGACACAGATACGCAGTATTTT. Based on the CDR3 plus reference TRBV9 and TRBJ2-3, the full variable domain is DSGVTQTPKHLITATGQRVTLRCSPRSGDLSVYWYQQSLDQGLQFLIQYYNGEERAKGNILERFSAQQFPDLHSELNLSSLELGDSALYFCASSGIADTDTQYFGPGTRLTVL.

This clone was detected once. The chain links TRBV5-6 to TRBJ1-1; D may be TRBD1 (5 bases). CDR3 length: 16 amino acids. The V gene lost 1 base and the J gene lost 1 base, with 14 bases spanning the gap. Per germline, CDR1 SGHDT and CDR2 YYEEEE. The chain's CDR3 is CASSLIHRSANTEAFF. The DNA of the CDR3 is TGTGCCAGCAGCTTGATTCACAGGTCCGCGAACACTGAAGCTTTCTTT. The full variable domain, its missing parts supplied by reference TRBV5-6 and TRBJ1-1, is DAGVTQSPTHLIKTRGQQVTLRCSPKSGHDTVSWYQQALGQGPQFIFQYYEEEERQRGNFPDRFSGHQFPNYSSELNVNALLLGDSALYLCASSLIHRSANTEAFFGQGTRLTVV.

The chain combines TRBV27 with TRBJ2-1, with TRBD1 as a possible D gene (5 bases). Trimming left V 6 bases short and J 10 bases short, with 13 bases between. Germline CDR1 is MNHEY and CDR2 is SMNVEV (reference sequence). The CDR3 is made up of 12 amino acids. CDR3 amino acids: CASSTGAAEQFF. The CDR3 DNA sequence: TGTGCCAGCAGCACTGGGGCCGCGGAGCAGTTCTTC.

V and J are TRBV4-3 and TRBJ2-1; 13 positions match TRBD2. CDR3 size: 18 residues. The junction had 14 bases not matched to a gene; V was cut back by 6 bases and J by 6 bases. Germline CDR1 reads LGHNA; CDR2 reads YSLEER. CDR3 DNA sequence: TGCGCCAGCAGTATGGGACTAGCGGGACTTCTTAGGGGCAATGAGCAGTTCTTC. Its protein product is CASSMGLAGLLRGNEQFF.

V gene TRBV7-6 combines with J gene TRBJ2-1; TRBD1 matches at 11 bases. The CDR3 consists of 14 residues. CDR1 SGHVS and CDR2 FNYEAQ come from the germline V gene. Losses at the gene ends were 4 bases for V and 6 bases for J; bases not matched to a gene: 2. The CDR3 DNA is TGTGCCAGCAGCTGGACAGGGGGCTTCAATGAGCAGTTCTTC. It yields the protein CASSWTGGFNEQFF.

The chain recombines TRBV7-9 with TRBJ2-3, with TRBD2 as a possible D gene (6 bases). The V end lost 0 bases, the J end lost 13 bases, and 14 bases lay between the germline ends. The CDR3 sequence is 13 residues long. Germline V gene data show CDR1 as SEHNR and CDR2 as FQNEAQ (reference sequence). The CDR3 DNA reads TGTGCCAGCAGCTTAGCCCGGGACGGGGGAGAGTATTTT. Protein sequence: CASSLARDGGEYF.

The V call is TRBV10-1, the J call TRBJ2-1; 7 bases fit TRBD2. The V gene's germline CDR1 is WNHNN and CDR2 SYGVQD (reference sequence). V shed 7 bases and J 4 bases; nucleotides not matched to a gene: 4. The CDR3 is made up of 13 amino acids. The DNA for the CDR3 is TGCGCCAGCAACCAGCGGGATTACAATGAGCAGTTCTTC. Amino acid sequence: CASNQRDYNEQFF.

This chain's CDR3 is CASSLVGGETQYF. DNA for the CDR3: TGTGCCAGCAGCTTAGTCGGGGGTGAGACCCAGTACTTC. The chain has TRBV7-2 and TRBJ2-5, with D maybe TRBD2 (6 bases). This CDR3 contains 13 residues. The V gene's germline CDR1 is SGHTA and CDR2 FQGNSA. V lost 1 base and J lost 5, with 8 bases in between.

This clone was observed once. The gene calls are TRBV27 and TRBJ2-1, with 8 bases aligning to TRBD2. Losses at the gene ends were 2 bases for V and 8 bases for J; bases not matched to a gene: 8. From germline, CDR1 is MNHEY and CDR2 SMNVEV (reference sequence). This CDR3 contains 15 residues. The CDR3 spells CASSLEAGGYDEQFF. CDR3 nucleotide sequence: TGTGCCAGCAGTTTAGAGGCGGGAGGATACGATGAGCAGTTCTTC.

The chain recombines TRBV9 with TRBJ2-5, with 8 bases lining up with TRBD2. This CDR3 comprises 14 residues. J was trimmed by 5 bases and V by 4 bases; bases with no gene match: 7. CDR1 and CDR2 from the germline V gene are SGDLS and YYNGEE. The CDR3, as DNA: TGTGCCAGCAGCCTCGTTCCGGGGGGGGAGACCCAGTACTTC. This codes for CASSLVPGGETQYF.

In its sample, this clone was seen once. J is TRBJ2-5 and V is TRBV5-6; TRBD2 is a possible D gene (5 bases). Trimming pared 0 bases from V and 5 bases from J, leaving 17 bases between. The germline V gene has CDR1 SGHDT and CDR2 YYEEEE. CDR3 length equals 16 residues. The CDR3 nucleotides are TGTGCCAGCAGCTTGGGCGGGCGCCGCCTGGGTGAGACCCAGTACTTC. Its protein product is CASSLGGRRLGETQYF.

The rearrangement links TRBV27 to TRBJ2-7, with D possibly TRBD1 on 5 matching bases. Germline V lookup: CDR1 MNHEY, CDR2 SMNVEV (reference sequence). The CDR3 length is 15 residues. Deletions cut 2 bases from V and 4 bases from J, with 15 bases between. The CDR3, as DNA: TGTGCCAGCAGTTTAGGGGCACAATCGTCTTACGAGCAGTACTTC. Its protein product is CASSLGAQSSYEQYF.

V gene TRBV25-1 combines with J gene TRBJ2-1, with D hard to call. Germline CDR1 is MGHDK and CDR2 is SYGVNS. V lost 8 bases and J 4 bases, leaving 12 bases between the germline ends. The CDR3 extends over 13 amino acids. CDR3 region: CASGETDYNEQFF. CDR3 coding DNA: TGTGCCAGCGGAGAAACGGATTACAATGAGCAGTTCTTC.

Written as DNA, the CDR3 is TGTGCCAGTAGTTTCCAGGGGGCCAACGTCCTGACTTTC. The encoded protein is CASSFQGANVLTF. The V gene is TRBV19, the J gene TRBJ2-6; D not certain. Trimming stripped 5 bases from V and 4 bases from J, with 6 bases between. CDR1 LNHDA and CDR2 SQIVND come from the germline V gene (reference sequence). This CDR3 comprises 13 residues.

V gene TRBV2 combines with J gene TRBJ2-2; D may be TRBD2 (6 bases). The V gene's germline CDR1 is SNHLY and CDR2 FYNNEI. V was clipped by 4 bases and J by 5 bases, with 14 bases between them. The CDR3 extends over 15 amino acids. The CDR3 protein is CASSGSGGRTGELFF. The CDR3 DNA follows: TGTGCCAGCAGTGGAAGCGGAGGGCGGACCGGGGAGCTGTTTTTT.

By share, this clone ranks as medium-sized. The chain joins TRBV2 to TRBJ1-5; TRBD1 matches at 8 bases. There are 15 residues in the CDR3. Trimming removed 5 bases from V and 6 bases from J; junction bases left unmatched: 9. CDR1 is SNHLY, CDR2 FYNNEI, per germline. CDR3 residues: CASSTDREYAQPQHF. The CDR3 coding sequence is TGTGCCAGCAGTACGGACAGGGAGTATGCTCAGCCCCAGCATTTT.

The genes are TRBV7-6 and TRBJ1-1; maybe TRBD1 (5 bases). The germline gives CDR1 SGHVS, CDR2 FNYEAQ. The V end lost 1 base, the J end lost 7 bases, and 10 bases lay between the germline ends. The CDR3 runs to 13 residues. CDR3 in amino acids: CASSLGGTREAFF. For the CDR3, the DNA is TGTGCCAGCAGCTTAGGGGGCACGCGTGAAGCTTTCTTT.

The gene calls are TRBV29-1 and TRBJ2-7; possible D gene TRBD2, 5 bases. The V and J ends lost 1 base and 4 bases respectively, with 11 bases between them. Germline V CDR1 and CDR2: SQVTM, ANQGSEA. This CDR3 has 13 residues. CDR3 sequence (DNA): TGCAGCGTTGAAGTGAGCGGAAGATACGAGCAGTACTTC. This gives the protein CSVEVSGRYEQYF.

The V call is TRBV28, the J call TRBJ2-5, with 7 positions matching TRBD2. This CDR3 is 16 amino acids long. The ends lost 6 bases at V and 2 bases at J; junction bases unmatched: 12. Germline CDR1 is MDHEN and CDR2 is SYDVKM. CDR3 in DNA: TGTGCCAGCAGGGGCCCGGACGGGGGGACGCAAGAGACCCAGTACTTC. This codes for CASRGPDGGTQETQYF.

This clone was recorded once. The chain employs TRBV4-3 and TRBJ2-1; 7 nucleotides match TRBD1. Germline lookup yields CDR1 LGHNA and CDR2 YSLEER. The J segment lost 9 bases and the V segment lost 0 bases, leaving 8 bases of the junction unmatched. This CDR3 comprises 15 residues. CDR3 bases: TGCGCCAGCAGCCAAGACGAGGGGACAGCATCTGAGCAGTTCTTC. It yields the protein CASSQDEGTASEQFF.

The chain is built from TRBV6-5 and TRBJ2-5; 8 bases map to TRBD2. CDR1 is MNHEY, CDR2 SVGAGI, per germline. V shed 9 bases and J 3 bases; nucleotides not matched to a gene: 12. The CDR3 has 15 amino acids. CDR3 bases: TGTGCCAGTGGACTAGCAGGACTAGGTGAAGAGACCCAGTACTTC. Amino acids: CASGLAGLGEETQYF.

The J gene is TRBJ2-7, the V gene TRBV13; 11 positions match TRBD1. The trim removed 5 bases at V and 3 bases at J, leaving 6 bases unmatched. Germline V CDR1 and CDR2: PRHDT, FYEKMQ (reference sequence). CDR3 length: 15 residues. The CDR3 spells CASSQRGTGGYEQYF. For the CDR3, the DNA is TGTGCCAGCAGCCAGAGGGGGACAGGGGGCTACGAGCAGTACTTC.